A selection of T cell receptor beta chains follows, all from one sample in a study of regulatory T cells in long-lasting Graves disease. One entry per CDR3 protein results from TCRdb running MiXCR on the multiplex PCR reads. The table has 200,000 to 250,000 distinct CDR3 sequences, 20% to 25% seen once. The sample consisted of peripheral blood mononuclear cells (PBMCs), taken at new diagnosis, from a patient treated with antithyroid drugs. The receptors here all came from a female donor with Graves disease. The conserved cysteine and the conserved F or W are not part of the CDR3 here.

v_call: TRBV3-1
j_call: TRBJ1-1
cdr3_aa: ASSQAQGTEAF

v_call: TRBV5-6
j_call: TRBJ2-7
cdr3_aa: ASSLMRRNEQY

v_call: TRBV5-1
j_call: TRBJ1-4
cdr3_aa: ASSLPRDTHPELF

v_call: TRBV12-3/TRBV12-4
j_call: TRBJ1-5
cdr3_aa: ASSGQGTAQH

v_call: TRBV6-2/TRBV6-3
j_call: TRBJ1-2
cdr3_aa: ASSPRETYGYT

v_call: TRBV28
j_call: TRBJ1-5
cdr3_aa: ASSQRTFSWDQPQH

v_call: TRBV28
j_call: TRBJ2-3
cdr3_aa: ASTVGGGADTQY

v_call: TRBV4-2
j_call: TRBJ2-7
cdr3_aa: ASSQDTGTHYEQY

v_call: TRBV5-4
j_call: TRBJ2-3
cdr3_aa: ASSTPTGATDTQY

v_call: TRBV19
j_call: TRBJ2-3
cdr3_aa: ASRKAGQGDLGTDTQY

v_call: TRBV6-1
j_call: TRBJ1-1
cdr3_aa: ASREGGQGEAF

v_call: TRBV19
j_call: TRBJ2-2
cdr3_aa: ASSYMLRNTGELF

v_call: TRBV6-2/TRBV6-3
j_call: TRBJ2-7
cdr3_aa: ASKRGTGTGLYEQY